The rows below give T cell receptor beta chains drawn from one sample of a study of somatic mutations in cytotoxic T cells in rheumatoid arthritis. Libraries were prepared by immunoSEQ multiplex PCR; TCRdb keeps only in-frame clonotypes and omits some of them. The profile covers roughly 13,000 clones, with approximately 74% appearing a single time and 25% to 30% taken by the ten largest. Sequencing input: CD8+ T cells sorted from blood. The receptors shown here come from an adult with rheumatoid arthritis. Each CDR3 is given with its conserved first and last residue. The D gene is left open where the match is weak. A clone size is listed for some rows: how often the clone was seen (once, few, many), or a class if it is expanded.

>TRBV19|NA|TRBJ2-5|NA
CASSIAQQETQYF
TGTGCCAGTAGTATCGCACAACAAGAGACCCAGTACTTC
>TRBV6-4|NA|TRBJ1-2|NA
CASSDPLRGYYGYTF
TGTGCCAGCAGTGATCCTTTGCGGGGGTACTATGGCTACACCTTC
>TRBV11-3|NA|TRBJ1-6|NA
CASSLVLRHVSPLHF
TGTGCCAGCAGCTTAGTTCTAAGACACGTCTCACCCCTCCACTTT
>TRBV2|NA|TRBJ2-1|NA
CASSSRGNEQFF
TGTGCCAGCAGTTCCAGGGGTAATGAGCAGTTCTTC
>TRBV6-1|TRBD2|TRBJ2-3|NA
CASSEAPSGGGADTQYF
TGTGCCAGCAGTGAAGCGCCTAGCGGGGGTGGGGCAGATACGCAGTATTTT
>TRBV9|NA|TRBJ1-5|NA
CASSVGGSYQPQHF
TGTGCCAGCAGCGTAGGTGGATCCTATCAGCCCCAGCATTTT
>TRBV6-6|TRBD1|TRBJ1-2|NA
CASSPFQGQDGYTF
TGTGCCAGCAGCCCCTTCCAGGGACAGGATGGCTACACCTTC
>TRBV6-1|NA|TRBJ1-1|NA
CASSANRDGASNTEAFF
TGTGCCAGCAGTGCTAACCGGGACGGGGCATCGAACACTGAAGCTTTCTTT
>TRBV9|TRBD2|TRBJ2-2|few
CASSARLAGGELFF
TGTGCCAGCAGCGCTCGTCTAGCGGGCGGGGAGCTGTTTTTT
>TRBV4-1|NA|TRBJ2-5|NA
CASSQDREETQYF
TGCGCCAGCAGCCAAGACAGGGAAGAGACCCAGTACTTC
>TRBV2|TRBD1|TRBJ2-6|NA
CASSGYRQGPGVNVLTF
TGTGCCAGCAGTGGCTACAGACAGGGACCAGGGGTCAACGTCCTGACTTTC
>TRBV9|TRBD2|TRBJ2-1|few
CASSDRGLAGDNEQFF
TGTGCCAGCAGCGACAGAGGACTAGCGGGGGACAATGAGCAGTTCTTC
>TRBV4-1|NA|TRBJ1-6|few
CASSQVSPYSPLHF
TGCGCCAGCAGCCAAGTGAGTCCCTATTCACCCCTCCACTTT
>TRBV5-6|NA|TRBJ2-7|NA
CASSLRAYEQYF
TGTGCCAGCAGCTTAAGGGCCTACGAGCAGTACTTC
>TRBV9|TRBD1|TRBJ1-6|few
CASSVEQGASPLHF
TGTGCCAGCAGCGTAGAACAGGGGGCATCACCCCTCCACTTT
>TRBV6-5|TRBD2|TRBJ2-1|NA
CASSEWGTNDEQFF
TGTGCCAGCAGTGAATGGGGGACTAACGATGAGCAGTTCTTC
>TRBV19|NA|TRBJ2-2|NA
CASKVQSTGELFF
TGTGCCAGTAAGGTACAGTCCACCGGGGAGCTGTTTTTT
>TRBV28|TRBD1|TRBJ1-6|NA
CASSLSGSGGSPLHF
TGTGCCAGCAGTTTATCGGGGTCAGGGGGTTCACCCCTCCACTTT
>TRBV5-4|TRBD1|TRBJ2-6|NA
CAMRWDSQANVLTF
TGTGCCATGCGTTGGGACAGCCAGGCCAACGTCCTGACTTTC
>TRBV2|TRBD1|TRBJ2-7|NA
CASRPGTWDSGTYYEQYF
TGTGCCAGCAGACCCGGGACATGGGACAGCGGTACCTACTACGAGCAGTACTTC
>TRBV2|NA|TRBJ1-5|NA
CASSEARFNQPQHF
TGTGCCAGCAGTGAGGCTAGGTTCAATCAGCCCCAGCATTTT
>TRBV29-1|TRBD2|TRBJ2-3|NA
CSVDLRGGTDTQYF
TGCAGCGTTGATCTCCGGGGGGGCACAGATACGCAGTATTTT
>TRBV11-2|NA|TRBJ1-6|NA
CASSLGRGRNSPLHF
TGTGCCAGCAGCTTAGGGCGGGGGCGAAATTCACCCCTCCACTTT
>TRBV28|NA|TRBJ2-3|NA
CASSPQGADTQYF
TGTGCCAGCAGTCCTCAGGGCGCAGATACGCAGTATTTT
>TRBV16|NA|TRBJ1-4|few
CASSQSAATNEKLFF
TGTGCCAGCAGCCAATCGGCAGCAACTAATGAAAAACTGTTTTTT
>TRBV27|NA|TRBJ2-3|NA
CATRPAERGATDTQYF
TGTGCCACTCGACCAGCAGAACGGGGGGCCACAGATACGCAGTATTTT
>TRBV29-1|NA|TRBJ1-2|NA
CSVGPDSDYGYTF
TGCAGCGTTGGGCCAGACTCGGACTATGGCTACACCTTC
>TRBV18|NA|TRBJ1-2|NA
CASSPNGGVGGYTF
TGTGCCAGCTCACCGAACGGAGGTGTGGGGGGCTACACCTTC
>TRBV27|NA|TRBJ1-5|NA
CASSLEGVSNQPQHF
TGTGCCAGCAGTTTAGAGGGGGTTAGCAATCAGCCCCAGCATTTT
>TRBV5-6|TRBD1|TRBJ1-5|NA
CASSAQGEVGQPQHF
TGTGCCAGCAGCGCACAGGGGGAGGTTGGTCAGCCCCAGCATTTT
>TRBV27|NA|TRBJ1-1|NA
CASSPYRNTEAFF
TGTGCCAGCAGTCCGTACCGGAACACTGAAGCTTTCTTT
>TRBV6-6|NA|TRBJ1-1|once
CASSYLMTGAEAFF
TGTGCCAGCAGTTACTTAATGACGGGGGCTGAAGCTTTCTTT
>TRBV30|NA|TRBJ2-5|NA
CAWSGQVQETQYF
TGTGCCTGGAGTGGACAGGTCCAAGAGACCCAGTACTTC
>TRBV14|NA|TRBJ2-7|NA
CASSIHQEPYEQYF
TGTGCCAGCAGCATACATCAAGAGCCCTACGAGCAGTACTTC
>TRBV6-6|NA|TRBJ1-1|NA
CASSPLKYEAFF
TGTGCCAGCAGTCCCCTGAAGTACGAAGCTTTCTTT
>TRBV30|NA|TRBJ2-7|NA
CAWSVQRGLKASYEQYF
TGTGCCTGGAGTGTACAAAGGGGATTAAAGGCTTCCTACGAGCAGTACTTC
>TRBV28|TRBD1|TRBJ1-5|NA
CASRLRQGYNQPQHF
TGTGCCAGCAGACTAAGACAGGGATATAATCAGCCCCAGCATTTT
>TRBV28|TRBD2|TRBJ2-2|NA
CASSSWTSGGPNTGELFF
TGTGCCAGCAGTTCTTGGACTAGCGGGGGTCCGAACACCGGGGAGCTGTTTTTT
>TRBV27|NA|TRBJ1-2|NA
CASSLSVTAGGYTF
TGTGCCAGCAGTTTATCAGTGACGGCCGGGGGCTACACCTTC
>TRBV2|TRBD1|TRBJ1-2|medium-sized
CASDPRQGTHNYGYTF
TGTGCCAGCGACCCTCGACAGGGAACGCATAACTATGGCTACACCTTC
>TRBV11-2|TRBD1|TRBJ2-5|NA
CASSRGQQQETQYF
TGTGCCAGCAGCCGGGGACAGCAACAAGAGACCCAGTACTTC
>TRBV9|NA|TRBJ2-7|NA
CASSVGTATYEQYF
TGTGCCAGCAGCGTCGGGACGGCTACCTACGAGCAGTACTTC